These 17 T cell receptor beta chains came from one sample sequenced in a study of cytomegalovirus exposure and HLA in healthy donors. Amplification used 60 Vbeta primers and 13 Jbeta primers. Using immunoSEQ multiplex PCR, the repertoire was profiled, and TCRdb retains in-frame clones only, with some absent. In the table there are approximately 40,000 clones, approximately 66% of which are singletons. Material: PBMCs. The receptors here all came from a man in his forties or fifties in good health and CMV-seropositive.

About this clone itself: A read error may account for a junction end that differs from germline. The identical CDR3 is also encoded by other nucleotide sequences in the sample. The chain uses TRBV7-9 and TRBJ1-5; tentatively, D is TRBD1 (6 bases). Germline CDR1 SEHNR, CDR2 FQNEAQ (reference sequence). The CDR3 covers 15 residues. This CDR3 is CASSRTESGNQPQHF. CDR3 bases: TGTGCCAGCAGCCGGACAGAAAGCGGCAACCAGCCCCAGCATTTT.

V gene TRBV6-5 combines with J gene TRBJ1-5, with 9 bases lining up with TRBD1. Per the germline V gene, CDR1 is MNHEY and CDR2 is SVGAGI. This CDR3 comprises 16 residues. With V trimmed by 0 bases and J by 1 base, 1 base remained unmatched. The DNA of the CDR3 is TGTGCCAGCAGTTACTCCGGGACAGGGAGCAATCAGCCCCAGCATTTT. As protein: CASSYSGTGSNQPQHF.

This clone was observed a handful of times. The chain couples TRBV6-1 to TRBJ1-1; D call uncertain. The V end was cut by 5 bases, the J end by 3 bases, with 4 bases between. CDR3 size: 11 residues. Germline assignment: CDR1 MNHNS and CDR2 SASEGT. CDR3 sequence: CASSPYTEAFF. Here the CDR3 DNA reads TGTGCCAGCAGTCCGTACACTGAAGCTTTCTTT.

The chain couples TRBV7-2 to TRBJ2-5, with 12 bases matching TRBD1. Germline V gives CDR1 SGHTA, CDR2 FQGNSA. The CDR3 is 16 residues long. V gave up 8 bases and J gave up 2 bases; unmatched junction bases: 9. The DNA for the CDR3 is TGTGCCAGCCGGGACAGGGGGCGAAATCGGCAAGAGACCCAGTACTTC. Its translation: CASRDRGRNRQETQYF.

The chain joins TRBV19 to TRBJ2-7; tentative D call: TRBD1 (6 bases). The CDR3 extends over 14 amino acids. Trimming shortened V by 1 base and J by 2 bases, and 9 bases separated the two germline ends. Germline CDR1 and CDR2: LNHDA and SQIVND (reference sequence). DNA for the CDR3: TGTGCCAGTAGTATAGCTTCAGGGGCCTACGAGCAGTACTTC. This codes for CASSIASGAYEQYF.

The V call is TRBV18, the J call TRBJ2-7; 9 nucleotides line up with TRBD1. The CDR3 covers 13 residues. The ends lost 6 bases at V and 5 bases at J; junction bases unmatched: 5. Germline CDR1 and CDR2: KGHSH and LQKENI. Here the CDR3 DNA reads TGTGCCAGCTCTACAGGGGGCACGGACGAGCAGTACTTC. Protein sequence: CASSTGGTDEQYF.

This clone was observed many times. The J gene is TRBJ1-2, the V gene TRBV19; 7 bases map to TRBD1. The CDR3 contains 14 residues. Germline values: CDR1 LNHDA, CDR2 SQIVND (reference sequence). The V and J ends lost 6 bases and 1 base, in that order; junction bases with no gene match: 5. CDR3 coding DNA: TGTGCCAGTAGCGGACAGGTTATTAACTATGGCTACACCTTC. Translated: CASSGQVINYGYTF.

The rearrangement uses TRBV5-1 and TRBJ1-5; a weak D match, TRBD1 (6 bases). Germline V CDR1 and CDR2: SGHRS, YFSETQ. The CDR3 totals 16 residues. Trimming shortened V by 4 bases and J by 5 bases, and 19 bases separated the two germline ends. The CDR3 is CASSPGIGQFYQPQHF. The CDR3 DNA reads TGCGCCAGCAGCCCAGGAATTGGACAGTTCTATCAGCCCCAGCATTTT.

This clone has a handful of counts. The chain couples TRBV5-1 to TRBJ2-1, with TRBD2 identical over 9 bases. Germline V lookup: CDR1 SGHRS, CDR2 YFSETQ. The length of the CDR3 is 17 residues. V lost 4 bases and J lost 2; bases outside the gene matches: 10. The CDR3 protein is CASSPEMVAGAYNEQFF. CDR3 nucleotide sequence: TGCGCCAGCAGCCCGGAAATGGTAGCGGGGGCCTACAATGAGCAGTTCTTC.

The V and J genes are TRBV7-8 and TRBJ1-5; the match to TRBD1 covers 7 bases. V lost 1 base, J lost 3 bases, and 6 bases stayed unmatched. The V gene's germline CDR1 is SGHVS and CDR2 FQNEAQ. This CDR3 has 16 residues. CDR3 loop: CASSLGRQGDNQPQHF. CDR3 in DNA: TGTGCCAGCAGCTTAGGAAGACAGGGAGACAATCAGCCCCAGCATTTT.

The chain has TRBV5-1 and TRBJ2-5; a weak D match, TRBD2 (5 bases). CDR1 is SGHRS, CDR2 YFSETQ, per germline. There are 13 residues in the CDR3. Trimming removed 5 bases at V and 5 bases at J, with 13 bases between. This chain's CDR3 is CASSRPGEETQYF. In DNA, the CDR3 is TGCGCCAGCAGTCGCCCCGGGGAGGAGACCCAGTACTTC.

The J gene is TRBJ2-3, the V gene TRBV6-5, with TRBD2 identical over 9 bases. V shed 4 bases, J shed 0 bases, and the junction held 2 bases outside the gene matches. The CDR3 is made up of 15 amino acids. Germline-derived CDR1 and CDR2 are MNHEY and SVGAGI. CDR3 sequence (DNA): TGTGCCAGCAGTTCGACTAGCGGAAGCACAGATACGCAGTATTTT. Amino acids: CASSSTSGSTDTQYF.

CDR3 residues: CASGTGVYNSPLHF. The DNA for the CDR3 is TGTGCCAGCGGGACAGGAGTCTATAATTCACCCCTCCACTTT. V and J are TRBV6-5 and TRBJ1-6; 8 positions agree with TRBD1. V shed 8 bases, J shed 3 bases, and the junction held 3 bases outside the gene matches. CDR3 length equals 14 residues. From germline, CDR1 is MNHEY and CDR2 SVGAGI.

The CDR3 DNA sequence: TGTGCCAGCAGCTTAGATTCAGGGGGCGGCAAAAACATTCAGTACTTC. It specifies CASSLDSGGGKNIQYF. The V gene is TRBV11-2, the J gene TRBJ2-4; 8 nucleotides match TRBD1. Germline values: CDR1 SGHAT, CDR2 FQNNGV. This CDR3 region has 16 residues. J lost 3 bases, V lost 0 bases, and 4 bases had no gene match.

The chain has TRBV4-1 and TRBJ1-2; no clear D. From germline, CDR1 is MGHRA and CDR2 YSYEKL. V lost 2 bases to trimming and J lost 4 bases, with 11 bases between them. This CDR3 region has 14 residues. The CDR3 bases are TGCGCCAGCAGCCAATGGGGAGAAACCTATGGCTACACCTTC. Translated: CASSQWGETYGYTF.

V is TRBV11-2 and J is TRBJ1-6; 10 positions agree with TRBD1. With V trimmed by 5 bases and J by 5 bases, 6 bases remained unmatched. The CDR3 contains 16 residues. Germline CDR1 is SGHAT and CDR2 is FQNNGV. In nucleotides, the CDR3 is TGTGCCAGCAGCAGTACCGGGACAGGGGATAATTCACCCCTCCACTTT. Amino acids: CASSSTGTGDNSPLHF.

The chain combines TRBV4-3 with TRBJ2-2; 7 positions agree with TRBD1. Germline CDR1 and CDR2: LGHNA and YSLEER. The CDR3 contains 16 residues. V shed 0 bases, J shed 5 bases, and the junction held 6 bases outside the gene matches. CDR3 coding DNA: TGCGCCAGCAGCCAAGAGCGACAGGGTCCAACCGGGGAGCTGTTTTTT. This sequence encodes CASSQERQGPTGELFF.